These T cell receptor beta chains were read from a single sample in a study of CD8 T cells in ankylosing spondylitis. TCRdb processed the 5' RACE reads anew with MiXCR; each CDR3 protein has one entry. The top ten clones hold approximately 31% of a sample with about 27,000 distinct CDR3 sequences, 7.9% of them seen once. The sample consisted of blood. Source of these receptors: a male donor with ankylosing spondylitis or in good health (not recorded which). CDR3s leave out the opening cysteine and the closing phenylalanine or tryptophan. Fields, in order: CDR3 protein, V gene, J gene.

CDR3: ASSLVAGANTGELF; V: TRBV7-9; J: TRBJ2-2
CDR3: ASSAGNRGEKLF; V: TRBV7-2; J: TRBJ1-4
CDR3: ASSLAGNGPQH; V: TRBV6-6; J: TRBJ1-5
CDR3: ASIEQGSYSPLH; V: TRBV28; J: TRBJ1-6
CDR3: ASSQGAEAF; V: TRBV4-1; J: TRBJ1-1
CDR3: ASSQGQAGTQY; V: TRBV6-5; J: TRBJ2-5
CDR3: ASSLGQGIQETQY; V: TRBV7-3; J: TRBJ2-5
CDR3: ASSFGPNTGELF; V: TRBV12-3/TRBV12-4; J: TRBJ2-2
CDR3: ASSPGQGIRDEQF; V: TRBV11-2; J: TRBJ2-1
CDR3: ASSLGHSQNIQY; V: TRBV5-1; J: TRBJ2-4
CDR3: ASSMEHRGDIQY; V: TRBV19; J: TRBJ2-4
CDR3: ASSLGGNHYEQY; V: TRBV7-2; J: TRBJ2-7
CDR3: SVAASGSTDTQY; V: TRBV29-1; J: TRBJ2-3
CDR3: SARIGAGDEKLF; V: TRBV20-1; J: TRBJ1-4
CDR3: SVDKTGDTEKLF; V: TRBV29-1; J: TRBJ1-4
CDR3: SARKGLATDTQY; V: TRBV20-1; J: TRBJ2-3
CDR3: ASSQGRGQPQH; V: TRBV4-3; J: TRBJ1-5
CDR3: ASSWTTGPAGELF; V: TRBV5-5; J: TRBJ2-2
CDR3: ASSLGQGPLETQY; V: TRBV5-1; J: TRBJ2-5
CDR3: ASSQILAGGTEQY; V: TRBV3-1; J: TRBJ2-7
CDR3: ATSDLKDRGDEQF; V: TRBV24-1; J: TRBJ2-1
CDR3: ASSPIDEQF; V: TRBV7-9; J: TRBJ2-1
CDR3: SAGTSGGTQY; V: TRBV29-1; J: TRBJ2-3
CDR3: SAARGGPREQF; V: TRBV20-1; J: TRBJ2-1
CDR3: ASTLRDKAYNEQF; V: TRBV6-2/TRBV6-3; J: TRBJ2-1
CDR3: ATSETSGKTGELF; V: TRBV24-1; J: TRBJ2-2
CDR3: ASSRTSPGEQF; V: TRBV7-3; J: TRBJ2-1
CDR3: ASSSADPSYNEQF; V: TRBV12-3/TRBV12-4; J: TRBJ2-1
CDR3: ASSFSGTGWRGTEAF; V: TRBV12-3/TRBV12-4; J: TRBJ1-1
CDR3: ASSMAGPLTDTQY; V: TRBV27; J: TRBJ2-3
CDR3: ASSLSSGKTEAF; V: TRBV7-9; J: TRBJ1-1
CDR3: ASTLSGVYEQF; V: TRBV19; J: TRBJ2-1
CDR3: ASKGGQGPTGELF; V: TRBV21-1; J: TRBJ2-2
CDR3: ATGQGGGAF; V: TRBV10-3; J: TRBJ1-1
CDR3: SVFSGGTEAF; V: TRBV29-1; J: TRBJ1-1
CDR3: SARRGETNTEAF; V: TRBV20-1; J: TRBJ1-1
CDR3: ASSQDWGDYGYT; V: TRBV4-3; J: TRBJ1-2
CDR3: SVFQETQY; V: TRBV29-1; J: TRBJ2-5
CDR3: ASSWNTGELF; V: TRBV12-3/TRBV12-4; J: TRBJ2-2
CDR3: ASSFKGETEAF; V: TRBV5-1; J: TRBJ1-1
CDR3: SVEGPTEGYNEQF; V: TRBV29-1; J: TRBJ2-1
CDR3: ASSFLGQTDTQY; V: TRBV7-2; J: TRBJ2-3
CDR3: ASSFLQGTKNIQY; V: TRBV6-5; J: TRBJ2-4
CDR3: ASSYGTVYNEQF; V: TRBV27; J: TRBJ2-1
CDR3: SVEIAKNIQY; V: TRBV29-1; J: TRBJ2-4
CDR3: ASSRKDSESTDTQY; V: TRBV6-2/TRBV6-3; J: TRBJ2-3
CDR3: ASSPIRRSGTEAF; V: TRBV6-2/TRBV6-3; J: TRBJ1-1
CDR3: ASRISVNYNEKLF; V: TRBV6-2/TRBV6-3; J: TRBJ1-4
CDR3: ASSPTRATEAF; V: TRBV7-2; J: TRBJ1-1
CDR3: ASSANSGGQPQH; V: TRBV7-2; J: TRBJ1-5
CDR3: ASSLALALNEQF; V: TRBV7-2; J: TRBJ2-1